Presented here are 21 T cell receptor beta chains from one specimen sequenced in a study of shared clonotypes between healthy human individuals. Profiling relied on immunoSEQ multiplex PCR, and the TCRdb table lists in-frame clones only, not all of them. The sample yields 2 million to 2.5 million clones, 85% to 95% seen once. Sequenced sample: naive CD4+ T cells from PBMCs. The subset is: CD45RA+ positively selected. All receptors derive from a man between 18 and 29 years old in good health. Some clones in this sample may be carry-over from other donors' samples.

The chain recombines TRBV13 with TRBJ1-1; 10 positions agree with TRBD1. Trimming removed 0 bases from V and 2 bases from J; junction bases left unmatched: 3. Germline loops: CDR1 PRHDT, CDR2 FYEKMQ (reference sequence). CDR3 size: 16 residues. The CDR3 loop is CASSLGGQGGNTEAFF. CDR3 nucleotides: TGTGCCAGCAGCTTAGGCGGACAGGGGGGAAACACTGAAGCTTTCTTT.

V and J are TRBV5-5 and TRBJ1-1, with TRBD1 matching over 7 bases. Trimming took 7 bases from V and 0 from J; bases not matched to a gene: 9. Germline V gene sequence: CDR1 SGHKS, CDR2 YYEKEE (reference sequence). The CDR3 runs 15 residues. CDR3 amino acids: CASGKQGSLNTEAFF. CDR3 in DNA: TGTGCCAGCGGAAAACAGGGGTCTTTGAACACTGAAGCTTTCTTT.

The rearrangement joins TRBV4-1 to TRBJ2-2; a weak D match, TRBD1 (6 bases). The CDR3 extends over 17 amino acids. V lost 3 bases and J 0 bases, leaving 14 bases between the germline ends. Germline-derived CDR1 and CDR2 are MGHRA and YSYEKL. The CDR3 DNA follows: TGCGCCAGCAGCCACGTGGGGACAATCGCGAACACCGGGGAGCTGTTTTTT. This codes for CASSHVGTIANTGELFF.

This clone occurred once. The rearrangement joins TRBV7-6 to TRBJ2-2; D is uncertain. Deletions cut 7 bases from V and 6 bases from J, with 6 bases between. This CDR3 region has 11 residues. The germline V gene has CDR1 SGHVS and CDR2 FNYEAQ. CDR3 DNA: TGTGCCAGCACTCTTGCCGGGGAGCTGTTTTTT. Residues: CASTLAGELFF.

V is TRBV4-2 and J is TRBJ2-2, with 7 bases matching TRBD2. V trimming: 0 bases; J trimming: 3 bases; junction bases outside the gene matches: 7. Germline values: CDR1 LGHNA, CDR2 YNFKEQ. CDR3 length equals 17 residues. The CDR3 region is CASSQDRRGLYTGELFF. Written as DNA, the CDR3 is TGTGCCAGCAGCCAAGACCGGCGGGGGTTGTACACCGGGGAGCTGTTTTTT.

V gene TRBV5-1 combines with J gene TRBJ1-2; the match to TRBD1 covers 9 bases. The CDR3 loop spans 15 amino acids. Looked up from germline, CDR1 is SGHRS and CDR2 is YFSETQ. Trimming took 4 bases from V and 3 from J; bases not matched to a gene: 7. The CDR3 bases are TGCGCCAGCAGCCCGGGACAGGGCCCTTACTATGGCTACACCTTC. It is translated as CASSPGQGPYYGYTF.

This clone was found once. This chain links TRBV20-1 with TRBJ1-2; D possibly corresponds to TRBD1 (5 bases). Looked up from germline, CDR1 is DFQATT and CDR2 is SNEGSKA (reference sequence). The CDR3 loop spans 11 amino acids. V gave up 4 bases and J gave up 8 bases, with 11 bases separating them. The CDR3: CSATRGSGYTF. The DNA for the CDR3 is TGCAGTGCTACTAGGGGATCGGGCTACACCTTC.

Only a few counts were recorded for this clone. This rearrangement joins TRBV7-3 to TRBJ2-1; D is undetermined. This CDR3 has 13 amino acids. V was cut by 1 base and J by 4 bases, with 5 bases left in between. Germline CDR1 SGHTA, CDR2 FQGTGA. In DNA form, the CDR3 reads TGTGCCAGCAGCTTAAATGAGTACAATGAGCAGTTCTTC. Protein product: CASSLNEYNEQFF.

The genes are TRBV11-2 and TRBJ2-3; D assignment may be TRBD1 or TRBD2 (7 bases each). The germline V gene encodes CDR1 SGHAT and CDR2 FQNNGV. The CDR3 consists of 14 residues. The germline V and J ends were trimmed by 5 bases and 11 bases, with 20 bases remaining between them. The CDR3 sequence is CASSPRTGWGGQYF. The DNA for the CDR3 is TGTGCCAGCAGCCCAAGGACAGGTTGGGGGGGGCAGTATTTT.

The CDR3, as DNA: TGTGCCAGCAGCTCCAACCCATACTCTATCTACGAGCAGTACTTC. Residues: CASSSNPYSIYEQYF. The rearrangement links TRBV5-6 to TRBJ2-7; D unresolved. Germline assignment: CDR1 SGHDT and CDR2 YYEEEE. This CDR3 is 15 amino acids long. Between the trimmed V and J ends, which lost 3 bases and 3 bases, there was a span of 16 bases. Supplemented by reference TRBV5-6 and TRBJ2-7, the full variable domain reads DAGVTQSPTHLIKTRGQQVTLRCSPKSGHDTVSWYQQALGQGPQFIFQYYEEEERQRGNFPDRFSGHQFPNYSSELNVNALLLGDSALYLCASSSNPYSIYEQYFGPGTRLTVT.

The V call is TRBV11-2, the J call TRBJ2-2; D call uncertain. The CDR3 runs 14 residues. The V end lost 2 bases, the J end lost 0 bases, and 4 bases lay between the germline ends. The germline gives CDR1 SGHAT, CDR2 FQNNGV. CDR3 in DNA: TGTGCCAGCAGCTTAAAAGCGAACACCGGGGAGCTGTTTTTT. It codes for CASSLKANTGELFF.

V gene TRBV5-6 combines with J gene TRBJ2-2; D perhaps matches TRBD2 (6 bases). The germline V gene has CDR1 SGHDT and CDR2 YYEEEE. There are 16 residues in the CDR3. The ends were cut back, 3 bases at V and 2 bases at J, with 14 bases in the middle. DNA for the CDR3: TGTGCCAGCAGCTCGCCGGGACTCCCAAACACCGGGGAGCTGTTTTTT. Protein product: CASSSPGLPNTGELFF.

The J gene is TRBJ2-5, the V gene TRBV7-2, with D uncertain. Germline CDR1 and CDR2: SGHTA and FQGNSA. Between the trimmed V and J ends, which lost 2 bases and 5 bases, there was a span of 6 bases. CDR3 length: 12 residues. CDR3 nucleotides: TGTGCCAGCAGCTTATTTGGGGAGACCCAGTACTTC. The encoded protein is CASSLFGETQYF. The full variable domain, rest sourced from reference TRBV7-2 and TRBJ2-5, is GAGVSQSPSNKVTEKGKDVELRCDPISGHTALYWYRQSLGQGLEFLIYFQGNSAPDKSGLPSDRFSAERTGGSVSTLTIQRTQQEDSAVYLCASSLFGETQYFGPGTRLLVL.

A remark on this clone: This same CDR3 is encoded by further DNA sequences in the sample. The chain uses TRBV9 and TRBJ2-3; D ambiguous. Germline assignment: CDR1 SGDLS and CDR2 YYNGEE. The ends were cut back, 4 bases at V and 2 bases at J, with 5 bases in the middle. The CDR3 covers 12 residues. The CDR3 here is CASSRDTDTQYF. The DNA of the CDR3 is TGTGCCAGCAGCCGCGACACAGATACGCAGTATTTT.

This clone appeared a single time. The chain carries TRBV7-2 and TRBJ2-7; 11 nucleotides match TRBD2. V shed 2 bases and J 6 bases; nucleotides not matched to a gene: 9. The CDR3 sequence is 16 residues long. CDR1 and CDR2 from the germline V gene are SGHTA and FQGNSA. CDR3 region: CASSLQIAGGRAEQYF. The CDR3 DNA reads TGTGCCAGCAGCTTACAAATAGCGGGAGGGCGCGCCGAGCAGTACTTC.

The chain couples TRBV7-2 to TRBJ2-7; D unresolved. Germline values: CDR1 SGHTA, CDR2 FQGNSA. CDR3 length equals 15 residues. Trimming shortened V by 3 bases and J by 2 bases, and 14 bases separated the two germline ends. The CDR3 is CASSFSRQATYEQYF. The CDR3 DNA is TGTGCCAGCAGCTTTAGTCGGCAGGCCACCTACGAGCAGTACTTC.

The V call is TRBV29-1, the J call TRBJ2-1; 7 bases agree with TRBD2. From germline, CDR1 is SQVTM and CDR2 ANQGSEA. The CDR3 consists of 12 residues. Trimming took 6 bases from V and 4 from J; bases not matched to a gene: 3. DNA for the CDR3: TGCAGCGTGCGGGGAGGGTACAATGAGCAGTTCTTC. Protein: CSVRGGYNEQFF.

The chain recombines TRBV7-9 with TRBJ1-2; D is uncertain. This CDR3 contains 13 residues. Looked up from germline, CDR1 is SEHNR and CDR2 is FQNEAQ (reference sequence). V was trimmed by 5 bases and J by 3 bases, leaving 10 bases between them. CDR3 sequence: CASSRDGYYGYTF. The CDR3 coding sequence is TGTGCCAGCAGCAGAGACGGCTACTATGGCTACACCTTC.

The chain joins TRBV7-9 to TRBJ2-3, with D possibly matching TRBD1 (6 bases). Germline V lookup: CDR1 SEHNR, CDR2 FQNEAQ (reference sequence). V shed 5 bases and J shed 2 bases, with 14 bases lying between them. There are 15 residues in the CDR3. The CDR3 sequence is CASSQGPSTTDTQYF. CDR3 DNA sequence: TGTGCCAGCAGCCAGGGGCCGTCCACCACAGATACGCAGTATTTT.

The genes are TRBV6-1 and TRBJ2-5; 7 bases align to TRBD2. Germline CDR1 and CDR2: MNHNS and SASEGT. The CDR3 loop spans 12 amino acids. With 4 bases clipped from V and 4 bases from J, the junction kept 0 bases outside the gene matches. The CDR3 bases are TGTGCCAGCAGTGTAGCGGGAGAGACCCAGTACTTC. It codes for CASSVAGETQYF.

This chain links TRBV11-2 with TRBJ1-3; weak D call: TRBD1 (5 bases). The CDR3 runs to 15 residues. Trimming removed 5 bases from V and 0 bases from J, with 11 bases in between. Per germline, CDR1 SGHAT and CDR2 FQNNGV. CDR3 coding DNA: TGTGCCAGCAGCACGACAGTTTACTCTGGAAACACCATATATTTT. It yields the protein CASSTTVYSGNTIYF.